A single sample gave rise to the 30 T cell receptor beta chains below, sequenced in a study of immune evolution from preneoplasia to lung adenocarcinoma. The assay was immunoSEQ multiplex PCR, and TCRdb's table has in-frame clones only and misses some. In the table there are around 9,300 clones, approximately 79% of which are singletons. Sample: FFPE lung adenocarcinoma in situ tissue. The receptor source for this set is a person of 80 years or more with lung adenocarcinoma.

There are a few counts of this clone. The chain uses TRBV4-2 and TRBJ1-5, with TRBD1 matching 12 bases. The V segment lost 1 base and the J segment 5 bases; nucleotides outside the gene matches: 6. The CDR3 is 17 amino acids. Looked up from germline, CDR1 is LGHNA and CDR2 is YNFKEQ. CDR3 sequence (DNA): TGTGCCAGCAGCCAAGTGGGACAGGGGGCGCTTGATCAGCCCCAGCATTTT. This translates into CASSQVGQGALDQPQHF.

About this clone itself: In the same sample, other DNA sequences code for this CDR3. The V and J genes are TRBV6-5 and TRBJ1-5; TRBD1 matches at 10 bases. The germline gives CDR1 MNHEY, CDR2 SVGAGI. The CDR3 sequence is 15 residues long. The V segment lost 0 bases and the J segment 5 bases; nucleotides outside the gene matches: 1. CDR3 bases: TGTGCCAGCAGTTACTCCGGGACAGGGGATCAGCCCCAGCATTTT. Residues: CASSYSGTGDQPQHF.

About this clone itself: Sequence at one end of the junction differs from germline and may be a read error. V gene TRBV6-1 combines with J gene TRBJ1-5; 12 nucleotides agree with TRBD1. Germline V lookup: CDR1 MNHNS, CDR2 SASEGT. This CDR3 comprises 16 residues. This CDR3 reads CASREGTGGRNQPQHF. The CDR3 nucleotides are TGTGCCAGCAGGGAAGGGACAGGGGGCCGCAATCAGCCCCAGCATTTT.

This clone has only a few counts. CDR3 in amino acids: CARKPGQGIQPQHF. CDR3 coding DNA: TGTGCCAGGAAGCCGGGACAGGGGATTCAGCCCCAGCATTTT. The V call is TRBV6-5, the J call TRBJ1-5; 10 bases agree with TRBD1. The CDR3 totals 14 residues. Germline V lookup: CDR1 MNHEY, CDR2 SVGAGI. Germline trimming cut 9 bases from V and 6 bases from J; bases unmatched to any gene: 8.

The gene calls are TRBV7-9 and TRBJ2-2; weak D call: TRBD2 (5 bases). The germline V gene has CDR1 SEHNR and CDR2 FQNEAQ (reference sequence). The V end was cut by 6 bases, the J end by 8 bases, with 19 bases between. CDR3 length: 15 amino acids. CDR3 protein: CASSLPEVKLGELFF. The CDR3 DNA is TGTGCCAGCAGTCTCCCGGAGGTCAAATTAGGGGAGCTGTTTTTT.

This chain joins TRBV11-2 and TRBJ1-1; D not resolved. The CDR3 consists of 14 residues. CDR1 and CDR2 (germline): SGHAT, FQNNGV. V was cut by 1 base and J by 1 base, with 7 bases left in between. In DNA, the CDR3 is TGTGCCAGCAGCTTAGGGGTACCGAACACTGAAGCTTTCTTT. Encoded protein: CASSLGVPNTEAFF. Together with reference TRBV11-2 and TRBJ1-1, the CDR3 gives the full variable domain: EAGVAQSPRYKIIEKRQSVAFWCNPISGHATLYWYQQILGQGPKLLIQFQNNGVVDDSQLPKDRFSAERLKGVDSTLKIQPAKLEDSAVYLCASSLGVPNTEAFFGQGTRLTVV.

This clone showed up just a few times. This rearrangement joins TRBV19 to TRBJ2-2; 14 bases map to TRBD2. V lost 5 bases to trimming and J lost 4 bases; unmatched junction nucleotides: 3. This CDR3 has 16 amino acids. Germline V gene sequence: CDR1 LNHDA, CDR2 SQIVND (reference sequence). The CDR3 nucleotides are TGTGCCAGTAGTGGGGGGACTAGCGGGGGCACCGGGGAGCTGTTTTTT. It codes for CASSGGTSGGTGELFF.

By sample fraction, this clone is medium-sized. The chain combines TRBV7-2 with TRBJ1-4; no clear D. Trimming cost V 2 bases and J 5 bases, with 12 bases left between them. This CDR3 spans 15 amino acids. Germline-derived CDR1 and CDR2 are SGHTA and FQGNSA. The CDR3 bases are TGTGCCAGCAGCTTAAGTCAGGCTACCAATGAAAAACTGTTTTTT. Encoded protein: CASSLSQATNEKLFF.

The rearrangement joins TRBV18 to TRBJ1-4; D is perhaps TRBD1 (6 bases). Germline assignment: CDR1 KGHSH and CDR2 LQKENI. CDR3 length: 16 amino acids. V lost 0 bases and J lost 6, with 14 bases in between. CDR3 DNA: TGTGCCAGCTCACCACCGTCACAGGGTACCGATGAAAAACTGTTTTTT. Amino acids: CASSPPSQGTDEKLFF.

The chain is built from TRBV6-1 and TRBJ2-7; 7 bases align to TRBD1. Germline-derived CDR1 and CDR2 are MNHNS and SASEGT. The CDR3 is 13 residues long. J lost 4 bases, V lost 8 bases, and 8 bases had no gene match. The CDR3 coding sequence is TGTGCCAGCGCCAAACAGGGGATTTACGAGCAGTACTTC. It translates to CASAKQGIYEQYF.

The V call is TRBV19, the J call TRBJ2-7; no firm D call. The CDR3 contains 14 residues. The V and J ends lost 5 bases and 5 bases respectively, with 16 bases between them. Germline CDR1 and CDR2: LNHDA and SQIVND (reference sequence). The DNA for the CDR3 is TGTGCCAGTAGTCCGTCGAGTTCTGGCGACGAGCAGTACTTC. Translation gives CASSPSSSGDEQYF.

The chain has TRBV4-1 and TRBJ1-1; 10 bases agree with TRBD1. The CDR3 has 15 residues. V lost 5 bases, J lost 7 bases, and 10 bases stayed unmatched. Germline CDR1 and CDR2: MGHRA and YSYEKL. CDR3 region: CASSVILTGGVEAFF. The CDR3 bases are TGCGCCAGCAGCGTTATACTGACAGGGGGCGTTGAAGCTTTCTTT.

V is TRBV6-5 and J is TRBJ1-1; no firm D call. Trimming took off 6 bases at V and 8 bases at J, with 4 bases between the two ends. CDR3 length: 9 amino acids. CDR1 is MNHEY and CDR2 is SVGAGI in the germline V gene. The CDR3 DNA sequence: TGTGCCAGCAGACCCGAAGCTTTCTTT. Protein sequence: CASRPEAFF.

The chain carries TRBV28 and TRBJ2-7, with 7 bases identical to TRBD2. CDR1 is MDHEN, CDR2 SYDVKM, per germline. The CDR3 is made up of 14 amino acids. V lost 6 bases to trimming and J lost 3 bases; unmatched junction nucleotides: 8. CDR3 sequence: CASSPKTGGYEQYF. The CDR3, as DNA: TGTGCCAGCAGCCCAAAGACGGGAGGCTACGAGCAGTACTTC.

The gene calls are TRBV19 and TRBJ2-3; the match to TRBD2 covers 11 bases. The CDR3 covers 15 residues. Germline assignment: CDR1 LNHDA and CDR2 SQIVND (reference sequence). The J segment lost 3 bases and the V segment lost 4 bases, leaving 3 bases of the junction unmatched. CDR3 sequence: CASSTLAGGTDTQYF. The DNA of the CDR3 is TGTGCCAGTAGTACCTTAGCGGGGGGGACAGATACGCAGTATTTT.

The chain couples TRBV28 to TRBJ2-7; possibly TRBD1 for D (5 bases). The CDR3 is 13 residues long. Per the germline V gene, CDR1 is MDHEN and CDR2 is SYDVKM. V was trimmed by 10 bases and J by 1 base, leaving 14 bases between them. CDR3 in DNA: TGTGCCATTCGAAGGGGCAATTCCTACGAGCAGTACTTC. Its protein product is CAIRRGNSYEQYF.

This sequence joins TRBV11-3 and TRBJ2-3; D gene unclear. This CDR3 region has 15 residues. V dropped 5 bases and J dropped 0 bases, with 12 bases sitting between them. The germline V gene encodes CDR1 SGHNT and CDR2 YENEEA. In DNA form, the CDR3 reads TGTGCCAGCAGCCCTCGGTCCGGGAGCACAGATACGCAGTATTTT. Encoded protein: CASSPRSGSTDTQYF.

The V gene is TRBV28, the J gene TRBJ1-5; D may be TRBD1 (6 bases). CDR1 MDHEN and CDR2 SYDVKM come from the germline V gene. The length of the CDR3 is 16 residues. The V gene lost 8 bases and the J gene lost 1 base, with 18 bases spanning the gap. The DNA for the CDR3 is TGTGCCAGCTCAATTGGGGGCTTAGGGAGCAATCAGCCCCAGCATTTT. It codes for CASSIGGLGSNQPQHF.

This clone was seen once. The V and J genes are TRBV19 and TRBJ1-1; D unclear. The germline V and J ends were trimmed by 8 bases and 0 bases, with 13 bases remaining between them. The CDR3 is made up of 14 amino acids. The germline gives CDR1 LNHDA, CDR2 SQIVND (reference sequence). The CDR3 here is CASLDGGLNTEAFF. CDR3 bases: TGTGCCAGTCTTGACGGTGGGTTGAACACTGAAGCTTTCTTT.

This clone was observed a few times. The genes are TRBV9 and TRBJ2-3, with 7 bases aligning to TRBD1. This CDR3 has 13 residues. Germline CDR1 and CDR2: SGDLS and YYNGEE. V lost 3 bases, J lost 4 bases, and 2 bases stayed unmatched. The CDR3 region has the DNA TGTGCCAGCAGCGACGGGACAGCAGATACGCAGTATTTT. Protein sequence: CASSDGTADTQYF. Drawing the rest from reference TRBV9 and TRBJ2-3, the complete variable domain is DSGVTQTPKHLITATGQRVTLRCSPRSGDLSVYWYQQSLDQGLQFLIQYYNGEERAKGNILERFSAQQFPDLHSELNLSSLELGDSALYFCASSDGTADTQYFGPGTRLTVL.

The CDR3, as DNA: TGTGCCAGCAGTGAATTGGGGAGAGCCGGAGCCTACGAGCAGTACTTC. Its translation is CASSELGRAGAYEQYF. The V and J genes are TRBV25-1 and TRBJ2-7; a weak D match, TRBD2 (5 bases). The CDR3 spans 16 residues. Germline assignment: CDR1 MGHDK and CDR2 SYGVNS. V dropped 1 base and J dropped 2 bases, with 15 bases sitting between them.

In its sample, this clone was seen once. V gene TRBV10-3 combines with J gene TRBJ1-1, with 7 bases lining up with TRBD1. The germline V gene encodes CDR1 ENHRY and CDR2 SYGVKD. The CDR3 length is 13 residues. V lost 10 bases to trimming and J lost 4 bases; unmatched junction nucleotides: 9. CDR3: CATTKQGSTEAFF. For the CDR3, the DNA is TGTGCCACCACGAAACAGGGGAGCACTGAAGCTTTCTTT.

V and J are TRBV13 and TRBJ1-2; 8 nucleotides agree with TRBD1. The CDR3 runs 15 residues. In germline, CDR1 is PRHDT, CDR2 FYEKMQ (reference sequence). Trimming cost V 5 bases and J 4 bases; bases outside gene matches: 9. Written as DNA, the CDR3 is TGTGCCAGCAGCCTTAGCGGACAGGGCAGCTATGGCTACACCTTC. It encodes CASSLSGQGSYGYTF.

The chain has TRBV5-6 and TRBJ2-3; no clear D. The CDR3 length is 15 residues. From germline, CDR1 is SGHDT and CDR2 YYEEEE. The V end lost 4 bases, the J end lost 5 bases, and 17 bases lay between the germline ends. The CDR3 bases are TGTGCCAGCAGCATGGGGTTGGGGTTTAAAGATACGCAGTATTTT. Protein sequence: CASSMGLGFKDTQYF.

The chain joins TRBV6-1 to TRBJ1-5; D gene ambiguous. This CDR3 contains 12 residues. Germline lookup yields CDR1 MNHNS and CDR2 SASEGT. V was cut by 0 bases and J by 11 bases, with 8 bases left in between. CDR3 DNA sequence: TGTGCCAGCAGTGAAGCTGACTGGGCCCAGCATTTT. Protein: CASSEADWAQHF.

CDR3 in amino acids: CASSAGPQNTEAFF. The CDR3 nucleotides are TGTGCCAGCAGCGCGGGACCGCAGAACACTGAAGCTTTCTTT. This rearrangement joins TRBV9 to TRBJ1-1; tentative D call: TRBD1 (5 bases). Per the germline V gene, CDR1 is SGDLS and CDR2 is YYNGEE. The CDR3 has 14 amino acids. Trimming stripped 3 bases from V and 1 base from J, with 10 bases between. The full variable domain, in which reference TRBV9 and TRBJ1-1 provide the parts outside the CDR3, is DSGVTQTPKHLITATGQRVTLRCSPRSGDLSVYWYQQSLDQGLQFLIQYYNGEERAKGNILERFSAQQFPDLHSELNLSSLELGDSALYFCASSAGPQNTEAFFGQGTRLTVV.

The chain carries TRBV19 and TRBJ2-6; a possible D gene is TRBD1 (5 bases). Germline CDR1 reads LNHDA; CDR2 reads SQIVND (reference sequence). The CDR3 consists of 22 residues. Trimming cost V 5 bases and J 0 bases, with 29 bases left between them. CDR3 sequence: CASSASPRYGAPGVSGANVLTF. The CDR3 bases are TGTGCCAGTAGTGCCTCACCCCGTTATGGGGCGCCGGGTGTCTCTGGGGCCAACGTCCTGACTTTC.

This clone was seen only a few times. The CDR3 reads CASSFPWARRGDTEAFF. The CDR3 nucleotides are TGTGCCAGCAGCTTCCCGTGGGCCCGCAGGGGGGACACTGAAGCTTTCTTT. The chain couples TRBV7-9 to TRBJ1-1, with TRBD1 matching over 7 bases. V trimming: 3 bases; J trimming: 3 bases; junction bases outside the gene matches: 13. Looked up from germline, CDR1 is SEHNR and CDR2 is FQNEAQ (reference sequence). The CDR3 covers 17 residues. Drawing the rest from reference TRBV7-9 and TRBJ1-1, the complete variable domain is DTGVSQNPRHKITKRGQNVTFRCDPISEHNRLYWYRQTLGQGPEFLTYFQNEAQLEKSRLLSDRFSAERPKGSFSTLEIQRTEQGDSAMYLCASSFPWARRGDTEAFFGQGTRLTVV.

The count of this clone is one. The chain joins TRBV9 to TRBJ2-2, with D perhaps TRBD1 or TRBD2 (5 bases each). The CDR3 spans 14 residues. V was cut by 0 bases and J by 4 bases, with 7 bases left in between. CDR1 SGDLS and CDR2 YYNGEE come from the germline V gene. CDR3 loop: CASSVGGVTGELFF. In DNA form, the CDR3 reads TGTGCCAGCAGCGTAGGAGGGGTCACCGGGGAGCTGTTTTTT.

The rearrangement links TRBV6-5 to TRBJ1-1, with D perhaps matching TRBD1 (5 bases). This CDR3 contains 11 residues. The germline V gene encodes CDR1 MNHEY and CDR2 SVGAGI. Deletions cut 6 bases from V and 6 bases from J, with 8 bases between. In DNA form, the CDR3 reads TGTGCCAGCAGCCGGGGGGCTGAAGCTTTCTTT. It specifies CASSRGAEAFF.